A single sample gave rise to the 29 T cell receptor beta chains below, sequenced in a study of blood T cells in healthy people across ages. Sample-barcoded 5' priming and a J-beta primer mix drove a second PCR of roughly 6 to 12 cycles. TCRdb fed the 5' RACE reads into MiXCR, producing one record per CDR3 protein. The top ten clones hold approximately 12% of a sample with about 620,000 distinct CDR3 sequences, roughly half of them seen once. The sample consisted of blood. These receptors came from a woman of 80 years or more in good health.

This clonotype was counted a few times. The rearrangement links TRBV24-1 to TRBJ2-5; TRBD1 agrees at 9 bases. J gave up 3 bases and V 2 bases, and 3 bases lay outside the gene matches. CDR1 is KGHDR and CDR2 is SFDVKD in the germline V gene. This CDR3 is built from 15 residues. The DNA of the CDR3 is TGTGCCACCAGTGATTGGGGACAGGGAAAAGAGACCCAGTACTTC. Its protein product is CATSDWGQGKETQYF.

This clonotype was found many times. The chain uses TRBV12-3 or TRBV12-4 and TRBJ2-1; D ambiguous. The CDR3 length is 15 residues. The V end was cut by 7 bases, the J end by 3 bases, with 16 bases between. The CDR3 loop is CASISIPPDYNEQFF. The CDR3, as DNA: TGTGCCAGCATTTCTATACCACCCGACTACAATGAGCAGTTCTTC.

This clonotype has a single count. The chain recombines TRBV10-3 with TRBJ1-2; D uncertain. CDR3 length: 13 residues. Trimming shortened V by 0 bases and J by 8 bases, and 10 bases separated the two germline ends. Looked up from germline, CDR1 is ENHRY and CDR2 is SYGVKD. CDR3 protein: CAISESSAGGYTF. The CDR3 coding sequence is TGTGCCATCAGTGAGTCGTCCGCGGGGGGCTACACCTTC.

The J gene is TRBJ1-5, the V gene TRBV28; TRBD1 is a possible D gene (6 bases). The germline V and J ends were trimmed by 4 bases and 6 bases, with 16 bases remaining between them. Germline V gene sequence: CDR1 MDHEN, CDR2 SYDVKM. This CDR3 spans 15 amino acids. The CDR3 is CASSYEGGRIQPQHF. CDR3 bases: TGTGCCAGCAGTTATGAGGGGGGGAGGATTCAGCCCCAGCATTTT.

The chain employs TRBV28 and TRBJ1-2, with D unclear. The CDR3 extends over 15 amino acids. The V gene lost 7 bases and the J gene lost 8 bases, with 23 bases spanning the gap. The germline gives CDR1 MDHEN, CDR2 SYDVKM. The CDR3 reads CASTRGAGKMVGYTF. DNA for the CDR3: TGTGCCAGCACCCGGGGTGCGGGGAAGATGGTCGGCTACACCTTC.

The table lists this clonotype with many counts. The V call is TRBV7-9, the J call TRBJ2-4; D remains unclear. CDR3 length: 14 amino acids. V lost 5 bases and J 5 bases, leaving 13 bases between the germline ends. Per germline, CDR1 SEHNR and CDR2 FQNEAQ (reference sequence). The CDR3 DNA reads TGTGCCAGCAGCCCCATGAGGAGCGAAAACATTCAGTACTTC. This codes for CASSPMRSENIQYF.

As for this clonotype: A much larger clonotype is one base distant, so this may be a read error. The chain combines TRBV7-8 with TRBJ2-7, with no clear D. CDR1 and CDR2 (germline): SGHVS, FQNEAQ. The V end lost 4 bases, the J end lost 2 bases, and 15 bases lay between the germline ends. The CDR3 runs 15 residues. CDR3 amino acids: CASSSRRNRTYEQYF. The CDR3 nucleotides are TGTGCCAGCAGCTCCCGCCGGAACAGAACCTACGAGCAGTACTTC.

This clonotype was counted many times. The chain uses TRBV5-6 and TRBJ2-1, with D hard to call. Germline V gene data show CDR1 as SGHDT and CDR2 as YYEEEE. The CDR3 contains 14 residues. The V and J ends lost 4 bases and 4 bases respectively, with 12 bases between them. The CDR3 coding sequence is TGTGCCAGCAGCCCATGGGTGGGGTACAATGAGCAGTTCTTC. Its translation: CASSPWVGYNEQFF.

The chain is built from TRBV28 and TRBJ1-5; D possibly corresponds to TRBD1 (5 bases). In germline, CDR1 is MDHEN, CDR2 SYDVKM. V was clipped by 3 bases and J by 6 bases, with 12 bases between them. The length of the CDR3 is 14 residues. DNA of the CDR3: TGTGCCAGCAGTTTCGGGGGAGCAGGTCAGCCCCAGCATTTT. The encoded protein is CASSFGGAGQPQHF. Together with reference TRBV28 and TRBJ1-5, the CDR3 gives the full variable domain: DVKVTQSSRYLVKRTGEKVFLECVQDMDHENMFWYRQDPGLGLRLIYFSYDVKMKEKGDIPEGYSVSREKKERFSLILESASTNQTSMYLCASSFGGAGQPQHFGDGTRLSIL.

In its sample, this clonotype was seen a few times. The chain uses TRBV27 and TRBJ1-6; D remains ambiguous. In germline, CDR1 is MNHEY, CDR2 SMNVEV (reference sequence). V was pared by 3 bases and J by 8 bases, with 11 bases between. The CDR3 consists of 14 residues. CDR3 nucleotides: TGTGCCAGCAGTTTCCGCCCCGGATATTCACCCCTCCACTTT. Translating gives CASSFRPGYSPLHF.

This rearrangement joins TRBV20-1 to TRBJ2-1; tentatively, D is TRBD2 (6 bases). Germline lookup yields CDR1 DFQATT and CDR2 SNEGSKA (reference sequence). V dropped 0 bases and J dropped 9 bases, with 9 bases sitting between them. This CDR3 has 12 amino acids. The CDR3 region is CSARERETEQFF. The CDR3 DNA follows: TGCAGTGCTAGAGAGCGGGAAACTGAGCAGTTCTTC.

The chain employs TRBV10-3 and TRBJ1-1; maybe TRBD1 (5 bases). V was clipped by 4 bases and J by 5 bases, with 11 bases between them. Germline V gives CDR1 ENHRY, CDR2 SYGVKD. This CDR3 comprises 13 residues. CDR3 coding DNA: TGTGCCATCAGTGCTGGTCAGGGAACTGAAGCTTTCTTT. Amino acid sequence: CAISAGQGTEAFF.

The sample holds many counts of this clonotype. The V and J genes are TRBV6-5 and TRBJ2-7; no clear D gene. CDR3 size: 13 residues. Germline CDR1 MNHEY, CDR2 SVGAGI. V shed 7 bases and J shed 3 bases, with 13 bases lying between them. In DNA, the CDR3 is TGTGCCAGCACCCCTGACACCGGCTACGAGCAGTACTTC. The encoded protein is CASTPDTGYEQYF.

This clonotype was seen a few times. This sequence joins TRBV20-1 and TRBJ2-3, with D possibly being TRBD1 (5 bases). The length of the CDR3 is 13 residues. The ends were cut back, 5 bases at V and 8 bases at J, with 17 bases in the middle. Germline V gene lookup returns CDR1 DFQATT and CDR2 SNEGSKA (reference sequence). The CDR3 sequence is CSAGAPTQGTQYF. The CDR3 region has the DNA TGCAGTGCTGGTGCGCCAACGCAGGGTACGCAGTATTTT.

At least ten counts were recorded for this clonotype. The J gene is TRBJ2-1, the V gene TRBV9; D not certain. The CDR3 totals 14 residues. Trimming removed 4 bases at V and 6 bases at J, with 14 bases between. CDR1 and CDR2 from the germline V gene are SGDLS and YYNGEE. For the CDR3, the DNA is TGTGCCAGCAGCAAGAGAGGCCTACTCAATGAGCAGTTCTTC. This codes for CASSKRGLLNEQFF.

This clonotype was seen many times. The chain employs TRBV18 and TRBJ2-6; the D is unclear. Germline CDR1 and CDR2: KGHSH and LQKENI. V was pared by 0 bases and J by 1 base, with 7 bases between. This CDR3 comprises 16 residues. The CDR3 loop is CASSPPVSSGANVLTF. The CDR3 DNA reads TGTGCCAGCTCACCACCTGTGTCTTCTGGGGCCAACGTCCTGACTTTC.

The rearrangement links TRBV7-2 to TRBJ1-1, with a possible D match to TRBD1 (5 bases). Trimming removed 7 bases at V and 0 bases at J, with 12 bases between. CDR1 and CDR2 (germline): SGHTA, FQGNSA. The CDR3 length is 14 residues. CDR3 loop: CASTTIGVNTEAFF. As DNA, the CDR3 is TGTGCCAGCACCACAATAGGGGTGAACACTGAAGCTTTCTTT.

Comments on this clonotype: The junction differs from germline at one of its ends, possibly a read error. The chain has TRBV3-1 and TRBJ2-2; the D is unclear. Germline CDR1 and CDR2: LGHDT and YNNKEL (reference sequence). This CDR3 region has 13 residues. The CDR3 nucleotides are TGTGCCGGCAGCCTTAAGGGCACCGGGGAGCTGTTTTTT. Translated, it gives CAGSLKGTGELFF.

A few counts support this clonotype. This chain joins TRBV20-1 and TRBJ2-5; the match to TRBD1 covers 7 bases. Germline V gene sequence: CDR1 DFQATT, CDR2 SNEGSKA (reference sequence). The CDR3 covers 17 residues. The ends lost 5 bases at V and 0 bases at J; junction bases unmatched: 15. The CDR3: CSAPNYLGQLHQETQYF. The CDR3, as DNA: TGCAGTGCTCCGAACTACCTGGGACAGTTACACCAAGAGACCCAGTACTTC.

The chain carries TRBV5-1 and TRBJ1-1; TRBD1 matches 8 bases. Germline V gene sequence: CDR1 SGHRS, CDR2 YFSETQ. J was trimmed by 10 bases and V by 4 bases; bases with no gene match: 12. The CDR3 contains 14 residues. The CDR3 DNA follows: TGCGCCAGCAGCGGGGCCGGGACAGGTACCCGAGCTTTCTTT. This sequence encodes CASSGAGTGTRAFF.

J is TRBJ2-3 and V is TRBV24-1; D possibly corresponds to TRBD1 (6 bases). The CDR3 is made up of 14 amino acids. Trimming removed 4 bases at V and 4 bases at J, with 11 bases between. CDR1 is KGHDR and CDR2 is SFDVKD in the germline V gene. DNA of the CDR3: TGTGCCACCAGTGACAGGGGAGCGTCAGATACGCAGTATTTT. It codes for CATSDRGASDTQYF.

This clonotype was counted many times. The chain links TRBV12-3 or TRBV12-4 to TRBJ2-3; TRBD2 aligns across 9 bases. CDR3 length: 16 amino acids. The V segment lost 6 bases and the J segment 2 bases; nucleotides outside the gene matches: 9. In DNA, the CDR3 is TGTGCCAGCAGCCCATCAAGCGGGAGGAACACAGATACGCAGTATTTT. Its protein product is CASSPSSGRNTDTQYF.

V gene TRBV7-8 combines with J gene TRBJ2-5; unclear D gene. TRBJ2-7 explains the end of the DNA better; the J call may be wrong. The germline gives CDR1 SGHVS, CDR2 FQNEAQ. This CDR3 is built from 14 residues. Written as DNA, the CDR3 is TGTGCCAGCAGCTTAGGGTTGACCGGGTCCGAGCAGTACTTC. Protein product: CASSLGLTGSEQYF.

The J gene is TRBJ1-2, the V gene TRBV28; possible D gene TRBD1, 5 bases. The CDR3 sequence is 14 residues long. Germline-derived CDR1 and CDR2 are MDHEN and SYDVKM. Trimming pared 7 bases from V and 8 bases from J, leaving 20 bases between. DNA of the CDR3: TGTGCCAGCACCCTAGGAAGGGGTGCCGGCGGCTACACCTTC. This encodes CASTLGRGAGGYTF.

The chain is built from TRBV7-9 and TRBJ2-3; 10 bases line up with TRBD2. The CDR3 loop spans 18 amino acids. Germline V gene data show CDR1 as SEHNR and CDR2 as FQNEAQ (reference sequence). The trim removed 3 bases at V and 2 bases at J, leaving 11 bases unmatched. Here the CDR3 reads CASSLREGLAKTTDTQYF. The CDR3 bases are TGTGCCAGCAGCTTGAGGGAGGGACTAGCGAAAACCACAGATACGCAGTATTTT.

This chain joins TRBV7-9 and TRBJ2-3; D gene uncertain. Trimming pared 1 base from V and 4 bases from J, leaving 9 bases between. CDR1 is SEHNR, CDR2 FQNEAQ, per germline (reference sequence). The CDR3 covers 14 residues. The CDR3 loop reads CASSLGRHADTQYF. CDR3 sequence (DNA): TGTGCCAGCAGCTTAGGCCGACATGCAGATACGCAGTATTTT. Together with reference TRBV7-9 and TRBJ2-3, the CDR3 gives the full variable domain: DTGVSQNPRHKITKRGQNVTFRCDPISEHNRLYWYRQTLGQGPEFLTYFQNEAQLEKSRLLSDRFSAERPKGSFSTLEIQRTEQGDSAMYLCASSLGRHADTQYFGPGTRLTVL.

About this clonotype: Given a much more abundant clone one base away, this may be a read error. The rearrangement joins TRBV6-1 to TRBJ2-7; D may be TRBD1 (6 bases). The germline gives CDR1 MNHNS, CDR2 SASEGT. The CDR3 spans 15 residues. Trimming pared 10 bases from V and 7 bases from J, leaving 26 bases between. CDR3: CANGAPRGSYNEQYF. The CDR3 nucleotides are TGTGCCAACGGCGCTCCTAGGGGGAGCTACAATGAGCAGTACTTC.

This clonotype was counted a few times. The chain carries TRBV14 and TRBJ2-1; TRBD2 might be the D (6 bases). This CDR3 has 15 amino acids. Trimming took off 1 base at V and 6 bases at J, with 13 bases between the two ends. The germline gives CDR1 SGHDN, CDR2 FVKESK. This chain's CDR3 is CASSQVAGLRNEQFF. CDR3 nucleotides: TGTGCCAGCAGCCAAGTGGCGGGGTTACGCAATGAGCAGTTCTTC.

This clonotype was recorded at least ten times. This chain connects TRBV6-6 to TRBJ2-3, with a weak D call TRBD2 (6 bases). Germline-derived CDR1 and CDR2 are MNHNY and SVGAGI (reference sequence). The CDR3 contains 15 residues. V was pared by 0 bases and J by 4 bases, with 11 bases between. CDR3: CASSYSSGRSDTQYF. The CDR3 region has the DNA TGTGCCAGCAGTTACTCTAGCGGACGATCAGATACGCAGTATTTT.